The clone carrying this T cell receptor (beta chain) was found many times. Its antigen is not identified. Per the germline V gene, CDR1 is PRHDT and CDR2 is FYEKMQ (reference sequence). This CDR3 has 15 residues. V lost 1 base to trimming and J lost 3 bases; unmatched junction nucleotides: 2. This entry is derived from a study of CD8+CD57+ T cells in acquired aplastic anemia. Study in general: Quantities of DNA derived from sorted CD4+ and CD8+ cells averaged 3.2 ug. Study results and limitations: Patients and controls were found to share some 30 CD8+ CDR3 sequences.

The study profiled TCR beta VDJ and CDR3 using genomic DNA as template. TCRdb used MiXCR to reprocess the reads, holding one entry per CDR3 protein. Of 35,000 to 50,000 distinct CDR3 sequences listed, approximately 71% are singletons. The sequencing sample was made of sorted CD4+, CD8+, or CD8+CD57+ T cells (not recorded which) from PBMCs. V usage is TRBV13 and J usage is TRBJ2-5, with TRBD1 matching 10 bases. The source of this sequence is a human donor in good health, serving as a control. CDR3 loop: CASSLAGTGEETQYF. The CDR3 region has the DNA TGTGCCAGCAGCTTAGCCGGGACAGGGGAAGAGACCCAGTACTTC.